Given below is one TCR beta chain in context. What it binds is not known. This specimen comes from a study of a mutant IDH1 vaccine in newly diagnosed glioma. Study-wide context: At weeks 1, 3, 5, 7, 11, 15, 19 and 23, patients received a vaccination, eight in all. Among treated patients, roughly 62% were male and about 40% female, and mean age was about 39 years. Every participant had undergone radiotherapy, temozolomide, or both before, and most underwent both.

Stated time point: week 23, last vaccination. The investigators gave 300 ug of mutant IDH1 20-mer peptide in each vaccine dose, together with topical imiquimod. The CDR3 has 16 residues. Germline V gives CDR1 LGHNA, CDR2 YSLEER. With 2 bases removed from V and 4 bases from J, the gap between germline ends came to 18 bases. Sequencing used immunoSEQ multiplex PCR; TCRdb keeps in-frame clones, though not all of them. Among about 54,000 clones listed, 87% were seen once. Specimen: PBMCs, collected from a glioma patient whose treatment included an IDH1 peptide vaccine. The receptor was isolated from a man aged 35 to 55 with glioma. This chain uses TRBV4-3 with TRBJ2-7; unclear D gene. The CDR3 loop reads CASSQSRVLLGYEQYF. The CDR3 region has the DNA TGCGCCAGCAGCCAATCCAGAGTGCTCCTAGGGTACGAGCAGTACTTC.